These 12 T cell receptor beta chains came from one sample sequenced in a study of T cell repertoires in ileal Crohn's disease. Repertoires were generated with immunoSEQ multiplex PCR, while TCRdb's copy carries only in-frame clones and drops some. The table includes 6,000 to 8,500 clones, under 75% detected once. The sequenced sample consisted of ileal tissue. All receptors come from an adult with Crohn's disease.

This clone was recorded only once. CDR3 residues: CATSSEVLPQHF. The CDR3 coding sequence is TGTGCCACCAGCAGTGAGGTGCTTCCCCAGCATTTT. V is TRBV15 and J is TRBJ1-5; D ambiguous. Per germline, CDR1 LNHNV and CDR2 YYDKDF (reference sequence). Trimming stripped 3 bases from V and 10 bases from J, with 10 bases between. The CDR3 extends over 12 amino acids.

The rearrangement links TRBV18 to TRBJ1-5; D gene ambiguous. Trimming removed 2 bases from V and 7 bases from J, with 9 bases in between. In germline, CDR1 is KGHSH, CDR2 LQKENI. The CDR3 sequence is 13 residues long. The CDR3 protein is CASSPVEKQPQHF. DNA of the CDR3: TGTGCCAGCTCACCAGTGGAGAAACAGCCCCAGCATTTT.

The genes are TRBV28 and TRBJ1-2, with D maybe TRBD1 (5 bases). CDR3 length: 11 residues. The ends were cut back, 6 bases at V and 7 bases at J, with 9 bases in the middle. The germline V gene encodes CDR1 MDHEN and CDR2 SYDVKM. CDR3: CASRGQGGYTF. As DNA, the CDR3 is TGTGCCAGCAGGGGGCAGGGTGGCTACACCTTC.

The gene calls are TRBV18 and TRBJ2-7; D gene ambiguous. Germline lookup yields CDR1 KGHSH and CDR2 LQKENI. The V end was cut by 8 bases, the J end by 7 bases, with 9 bases between. The CDR3 loop spans 10 amino acids. CDR3 loop: CASAAEEQYF. In nucleotides, the CDR3 is TGTGCCAGCGCCGCCGAGGAGCAGTACTTC.

This clone was counted a few times. CDR3 sequence (DNA): TGCGCCAGCAGCTTTGGGACAGGGGGCAGTGGATCTGAAGCTTTCTTT. This translates into CASSFGTGGSGSEAFF. The chain carries TRBV5-1 and TRBJ1-1, with 12 bases fitting TRBD1. Losses at the gene ends were 2 bases for V and 6 bases for J; bases not matched to a gene: 8. The CDR3 contains 16 residues. Germline CDR1 reads SGHRS; CDR2 reads YFSETQ.

This clone was recorded a few times. The V gene is TRBV5-4, the J gene TRBJ2-3, with D unclear. Germline CDR1 reads SGHNT; CDR2 reads YYREEE (reference sequence). There are 15 residues in the CDR3. Trimming pared 0 bases from V and 4 bases from J, leaving 12 bases between. CDR3 residues: CASSLAWSASDTQYF. Here the CDR3 DNA reads TGTGCCAGCAGCTTGGCTTGGAGTGCGTCAGATACGCAGTATTTT.

The V gene is TRBV27, the J gene TRBJ1-2; a weak D match, TRBD1 (5 bases). Germline assignment: CDR1 MNHEY and CDR2 SMNVEV (reference sequence). Trimming took off 6 bases at V and 4 bases at J, with 15 bases between the two ends. This CDR3 is 14 amino acids long. CDR3 nucleotide sequence: TGTGCCAGCAGCTGGGCAGGGTGGGCCTATGGCTACACCTTC. Protein sequence: CASSWAGWAYGYTF.

V usage is TRBV9 and J usage is TRBJ1-5; 7 bases are a match to TRBD1. The germline gives CDR1 SGDLS, CDR2 YYNGEE. The CDR3 spans 14 residues. V trimming: 2 bases; J trimming: 7 bases; junction bases outside the gene matches: 6. CDR3 protein: CASSVGTVGQPQHF. The CDR3 DNA reads as TGTGCCAGCAGCGTTGGGACAGTAGGGCAGCCCCAGCATTTT.

The rearrangement uses TRBV5-5 and TRBJ2-3; 9 bases are a match to TRBD2. V was pared by 4 bases and J by 2 bases, with 17 bases of the junction left unmatched. Germline CDR1 and CDR2: SGHKS and YYEKEE (reference sequence). This CDR3 has 19 residues. CDR3 nucleotide sequence: TGTGCCAGCAGCCAAGAGGGGGCGGCTAGCGGGATTTTCACAGATACGCAGTATTTT. This translates into CASSQEGAASGIFTDTQYF. Based on the CDR3 plus reference TRBV5-5 and TRBJ2-3, the full variable domain is DAGVTQSPTHLIKTRGQQVTLRCSPISGHKSVSWYQQVLGQGPQFIFQYYEKEERGRGNFPDRFSARQFPNYSSELNVNALLLGDSALYLCASSQEGAASGIFTDTQYFGPGTRLTVL.

This clone has just one count. This chain connects TRBV7-2 to TRBJ1-4; TRBD1 is a possible D gene (5 bases). CDR1 is SGHTA, CDR2 FQGNSA, per germline. The V end was cut by 2 bases, the J end by 8 bases, with 15 bases between. The CDR3 has 15 amino acids. In DNA form, the CDR3 reads TGTGCCAGCAGCTTATCTACGCCGAAGGGGGAAAAACTGTTTTTT. As protein: CASSLSTPKGEKLFF.

The chain couples TRBV7-6 to TRBJ2-5; TRBD1 matches at 7 bases. CDR1 is SGHVS, CDR2 FNYEAQ, per germline. V shed 4 bases, J shed 2 bases, and the junction held 7 bases outside the gene matches. The CDR3 consists of 15 residues. The DNA of the CDR3 is TGTGCCAGCAGCTCGGAGCCGGGACAGCAAGAGACCCAGTACTTC. The encoded protein is CASSSEPGQQETQYF.

This clone occurred a few times. The chain couples TRBV28 to TRBJ1-2; D may be TRBD1 (6 bases). The CDR3 is 13 amino acids. The germline V and J ends were trimmed by 2 bases and 13 bases, with 17 bases remaining between them. Germline V lookup: CDR1 MDHEN, CDR2 SYDVKM. CDR3 region: CASSLLHREGITF. The CDR3 DNA sequence: TGTGCCAGCAGTTTACTCCACAGGGAGGGTATCACCTTC.